Sequencing of this TCR beta chain was carried out in a study of blood T cells in healthy people across ages. Turning to the study itself: There was about one barcoded beta molecule captured by template switching per two T cells.

Primed by a sample-barcoded 5' primer and a J-beta primer mix, a second PCR proceeded for about 7 to 11 cycles. A tag from a template-switch adaptor with 12 random nucleotides marked each cDNA molecule. At least 2.5 million CDR3-containing paired-end reads were obtained per sample. TCRdb itself ran the 5' RACE reads through MiXCR, one entry per CDR3 protein. The table shows approximately 800,000 distinct CDR3 sequences, with around 34% occurring only once. Germline V gene sequence: CDR1 LGHDT, CDR2 YNNKEL (reference sequence). The CDR3 covers 14 residues. Trimming pared 4 bases from V and 4 bases from J, leaving 13 bases between. This clonotype was seen a handful of times. Its antigen is not known. General study results and limits: More naive CD4+ cells and higher diversity were found in long-lived than in aged donors.

The TCR originated in a man aged 18 to 35 in good health. This sequence joins TRBV3-1 and TRBJ1-1, with D maybe TRBD1 (5 bases). Sequencing input: blood. CDR3 DNA: TGTGCCAGCAGCCCGGACATTGAGGGCACTGAAGCTTTCTTT. It specifies CASSPDIEGTEAFF.